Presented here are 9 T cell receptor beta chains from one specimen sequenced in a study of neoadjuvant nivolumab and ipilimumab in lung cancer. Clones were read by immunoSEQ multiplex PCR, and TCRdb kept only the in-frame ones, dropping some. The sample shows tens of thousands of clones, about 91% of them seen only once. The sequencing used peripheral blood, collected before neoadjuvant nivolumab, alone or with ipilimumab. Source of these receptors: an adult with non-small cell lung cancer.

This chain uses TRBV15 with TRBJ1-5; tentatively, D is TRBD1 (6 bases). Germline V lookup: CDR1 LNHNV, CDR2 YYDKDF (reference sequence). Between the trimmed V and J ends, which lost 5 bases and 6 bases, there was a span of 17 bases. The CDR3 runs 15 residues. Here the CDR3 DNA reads TGTGCCACCAGCCCAACTCGGGGGGCCGGTCAGCCCCAGCATTTT. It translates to CATSPTRGAGQPQHF.

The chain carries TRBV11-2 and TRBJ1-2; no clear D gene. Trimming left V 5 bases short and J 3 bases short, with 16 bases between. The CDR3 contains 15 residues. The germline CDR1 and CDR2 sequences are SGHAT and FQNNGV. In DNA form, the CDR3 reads TGTGCCAGCAGCCCGTTTAGAGAGACCTACTATGGCTACACCTTC. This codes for CASSPFRETYYGYTF.

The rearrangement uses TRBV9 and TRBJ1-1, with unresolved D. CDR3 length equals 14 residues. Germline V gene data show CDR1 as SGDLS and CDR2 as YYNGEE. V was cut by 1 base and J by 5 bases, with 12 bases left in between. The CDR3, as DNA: TGTGCCAGCAGCGTATACAGTCTGGAGACTGAAGCTTTCTTT. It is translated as CASSVYSLETEAFF.

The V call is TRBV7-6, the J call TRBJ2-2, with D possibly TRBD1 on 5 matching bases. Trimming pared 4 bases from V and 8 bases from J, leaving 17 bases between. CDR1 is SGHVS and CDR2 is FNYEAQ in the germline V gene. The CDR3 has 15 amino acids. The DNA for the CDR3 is TGTGCCAGCAGCTCTCCACTGGGGCCGCCAGGGGAGCTGTTTTTT. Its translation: CASSSPLGPPGELFF.

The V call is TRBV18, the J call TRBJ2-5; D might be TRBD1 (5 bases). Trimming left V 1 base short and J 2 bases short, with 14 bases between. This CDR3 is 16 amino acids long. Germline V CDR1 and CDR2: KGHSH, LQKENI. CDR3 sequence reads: CASSPQDTLGQETQYF. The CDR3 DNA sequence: TGTGCCAGCTCACCACAGGACACATTGGGGCAAGAGACCCAGTACTTC.

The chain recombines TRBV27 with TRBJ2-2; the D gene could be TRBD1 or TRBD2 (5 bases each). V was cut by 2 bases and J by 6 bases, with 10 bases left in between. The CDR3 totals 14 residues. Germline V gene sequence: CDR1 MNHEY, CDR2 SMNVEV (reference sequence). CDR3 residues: CASSLNGGAGELFF. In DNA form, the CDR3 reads TGTGCCAGCAGTTTAAATGGGGGAGCCGGGGAGCTGTTTTTT.

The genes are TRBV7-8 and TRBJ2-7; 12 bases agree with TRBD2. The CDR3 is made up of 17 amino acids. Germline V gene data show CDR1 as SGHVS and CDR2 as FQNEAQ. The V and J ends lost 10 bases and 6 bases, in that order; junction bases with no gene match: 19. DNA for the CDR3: TGTGCCACCCAGCTGGCCCTAGCGGGAGGGCCGACTTCCGAGCAGTACTTC. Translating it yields CATQLALAGGPTSEQYF. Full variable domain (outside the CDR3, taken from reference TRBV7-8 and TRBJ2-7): GAGVSQSPRYKVAKRGQDVALRCDPISGHVSLFWYQQALGQGPEFLTYFQNEAQLDKSGLPSDRFFAERPEGSVSTLKIQRTQQEDSAVYLCATQLALAGGPTSEQYFGPGTRLTVT.

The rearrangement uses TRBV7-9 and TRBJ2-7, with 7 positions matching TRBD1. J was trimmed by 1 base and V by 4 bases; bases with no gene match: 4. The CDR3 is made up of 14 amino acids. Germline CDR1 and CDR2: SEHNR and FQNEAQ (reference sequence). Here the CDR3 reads CASSSTGTSYEQYF. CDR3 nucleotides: TGTGCCAGCAGCTCGACAGGGACATCCTACGAGCAGTACTTC.

CDR3 residues: CASSETLAGGGDTQYF. Written as DNA, the CDR3 is TGTGCCAGCAGTGAAACCTTAGCGGGAGGAGGAGATACGCAGTATTTT. This rearrangement joins TRBV6-1 to TRBJ2-3, with 10 nucleotides matching TRBD2. The germline V gene has CDR1 MNHNS and CDR2 SASEGT. The CDR3 has 16 residues. The trim removed 2 bases at V and 5 bases at J, leaving 7 bases unmatched.